The count of the clone carrying this T cell receptor (beta chain) is one. These data belong to a study of blood T cell repertoires in COVID-19. In the source study's methods: Amplification with reference gene primers provided the estimates of nucleated cell counts. The repertoire was sequenced with immunoSEQ multiplex PCR; TCRdb's copy has only in-frame clones and lacks some. The V and J calls and the clone size are those of that table, but D and trimming were determined from the DNA. The sample has fewer than 150,000 clones; around 88% are singletons. The CDR3 spans 14 residues. Germline CDR1 is SGHNT and CDR2 is YYREEE (reference sequence). Trimming cost V 0 bases and J 8 bases, with 14 bases left between them.

This clonotype originated in a human donor in a cohort sampled during active COVID-19. The rearrangement links TRBV5-4 to TRBJ1-2, with D hard to call. The sequenced sample consisted of peripheral blood. The CDR3 sequence is CASSLVTGFRGYTF. The CDR3 DNA reads as TGTGCCAGCAGCTTGGTTACGGGGTTTAGGGGCTACACCTTC.